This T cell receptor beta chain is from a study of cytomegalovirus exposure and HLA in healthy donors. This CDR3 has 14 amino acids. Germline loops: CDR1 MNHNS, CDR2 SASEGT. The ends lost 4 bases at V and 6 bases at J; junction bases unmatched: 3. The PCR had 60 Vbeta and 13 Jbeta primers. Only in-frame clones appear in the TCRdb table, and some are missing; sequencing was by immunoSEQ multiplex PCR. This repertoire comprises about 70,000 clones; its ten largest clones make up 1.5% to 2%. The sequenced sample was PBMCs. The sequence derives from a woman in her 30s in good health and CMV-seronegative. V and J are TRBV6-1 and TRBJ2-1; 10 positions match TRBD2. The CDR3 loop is CASSAVAGGNEQFF. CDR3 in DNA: TGTGCCAGCAGTGCGGTAGCGGGAGGCAATGAGCAGTTCTTC.